This T cell receptor (beta chain) was identified in a study of blood T cell repertoires in COVID-19. Study at large: Acute-phase and convalescent COVID-19 samples originated in the United States, Italy and Spain. T cells, B-cell-depleted T cells, or PBMCs provided the cDNA or gDNA that served as material.

The authors' processing: Estimation of nucleated cell counts was performed using reference gene primer amplification. Using immunoSEQ multiplex PCR, the repertoire was profiled, and TCRdb retains in-frame clones only, with some absent. V and J calls and clone size are as listed in that table; D and trimming were resolved from the DNA. The repertoire holds just under 90,000 clones, with approximately 88% as singletons. This TCR was recovered from a man aged 55-75 years with acute or convalescent COVID-19. Sequenced material: peripheral blood.

CDR3 sequence reads: CASSMGTAGVLADTQYF. The CDR3 DNA sequence: TGTGCCAGTAGTATGGGCACGGCGGGAGTTCTTGCAGATACGCAGTATTTT. The chain links TRBV19 to TRBJ2-3; 7 bases line up with TRBD2. The CDR3 loop spans 17 amino acids. Germline CDR1 LNHDA, CDR2 SQIVND (reference sequence). V gave up 3 bases and J gave up 4 bases; unmatched junction bases: 13. Full variable domain (missing parts from reference TRBV19 and TRBJ2-3): DGGITQSPKYLFRKEGQNVTLSCEQNLNHDAMYWYRQDPGQGLRLIYYSQIVNDFQKGDIAEGYSVSREKKESFPLTVTSAQKNPTAFYLCASSMGTAGVLADTQYFGPGTRLTVL.